Here is one TCR beta chain with its context. This clone's antigen is unknown. Base quality data are lacking; no much larger clone is found one base away. PBMCs were isolated by Ficoll-Paque density gradient centrifugation. This entry comes from a study of T-cell memory formation after mild COVID-19 (dated by TCRdb to about 2021). For context, the study as a whole: TCR sequence clusters from the two donors were found to be largely donor specific. Longitudinal TCRalpha and TCRbeta repertoire sequencing tracked T-cell clones expanding and contracting after mild COVID-19 in two donors. Two young, previously healthy adult volunteers, one female and one male, were included in the cohort.

Taken from the germline V gene (reference sequence), the CDR1 and CDR2 loops are DFQATT and SNEGSKA. At the junction V is shortened by 5 bases and J by 0 bases, with 12 bases in between. The CDR3 has 14 amino acids, counting the end cysteine and phenylalanine. Only CDR3 DNA is held: 42 bases, read in frame from base 1. Summary of the overall study and its limitations: Some responding clones were found in pre-infection memory, which suggests that pre-existing cross-reactive memory T cells took part in the SARS-CoV-2 response. Clones that contracted from day 15 to 85 showed balanced CD4/CD8 phenotypes, whereas a second wave of clones that expanded from day 15 to 37 leaned towards CD4+. The second-wave clones that peaked on day 37 were not confirmed to be SARS-CoV-2 specific. Contracting CD4+ clones appeared mostly in the CM and EM memory subsets, whereas CD8+ clones were enriched in EMRA. Only a couple of mild cases were covered in the study, and larger cohorts including severe cases with pre-infection samples were considered necessary.

This sample was sequenced with an Illumina NovaSeq 6000. TCRalpha and TCRbeta cDNA libraries were constructed by 5'RACE with constant-segment primers, with sample barcodes and unique molecular identifiers being introduced. RNA was extracted from every sample with Trizol reagent. Libraries were amplified in two PCR steps, with a second sample barcode and Illumina TruSeq adapters added in the second step. Sequencing of libraries was performed on an Illumina NovaSeq with 2 x 150 bp paired-end reads. Per the source publication's procedure: The reads were demultiplexed and collapsed into UMI-guided consensus sequences using migec v1.2.7. Using mixcr v2.1.11, UMI consensuses were aligned to TRA and TRB V and J templates and then assembled into clonotypes. A clonotype was counted as expanded or contracted only when both edgeR and NoisET called the clonotype significant, with the noise models trained on biological replicates. edgeR calls used a false discovery rate-adjusted p below 0.01 and a log2 fold-change threshold of 1. PCA with hierarchical clustering of max-normalized trajectories of the 1000 most abundant clonotypes was used as exploratory dynamics analysis. Separately sequenced CD4+ and CD8+ repertoires were used to assign the CD4 or CD8 phenotype of responding clones. Using fastp trimming at Q25 and MiXCR clonotype assembly, TCRdb reanalyzed the public sequencing data and kept in-frame beta chains. All rows with the same CDR3 protein become a single entry with the most common DNA and genes. The V and J calls here are based on TCRdb, not the publication. The sample has about 360,000 distinct CDR3 sequences on record, approximately 15% of them singletons. The leading ten clones occupy around 21% of the sample.

The sequenced sample consisted of PBMCs or a T cell subset sorted from them (not recorded which). The sequence came from a man younger than 35 who had mild COVID-19 (a few samples of this study predate the infection). The sample titles of this study are shuffled in the database, so cell type and time point are left out; the donor was told from shared clones. The V gene is TRBV20-1 and the J gene is TRBJ2-3; the D segment cannot be called with confidence. In nucleotide form, the sequence is TGCAGTGCTCCGTCGGCGGCTAGCACAGATACGCAGTATTTT. The resulting protein is CSAPSAASTDTQYF.